This TCR beta chain was retrieved from a study of T cells in tuberculosis. Study-level results: Smaller distances to GMM-specific TCRs suggested their expansion in active tuberculosis.

This table comes from immunoSEQ multiplex PCR, and its TCRdb copy is limited to in-frame clones, with some not included. The data show roughly 34,000 clones, with nearly 90% seen just once and 5.4% held by the top ten. On this clone itself: Its specificity is not known.

The time point: new active TB diagnosis, blood taken before or within 7 days of starting treatment. This CDR3 comprises 18 residues. CDR1 and CDR2 from the germline V gene are SGHTS and YDEGEE. V was shortened by 6 bases and J by 6 bases, with 27 bases between the two germline ends. Sequencing used PBMCs, obtained at tuberculosis diagnosis. The TCR comes from an adult with tuberculosis. The rearrangement links TRBV5-8 to TRBJ2-2; a possible D gene is TRBD1 (6 bases). In DNA, the CDR3 is TGTGCCAGCACCTTTCAAGGGGGACCTCTCGGGACGCCCGGGGAGCTGTTTTTT. Translated, it gives CASTFQGGPLGTPGELFF. Drawing the rest from reference TRBV5-8 and TRBJ2-2, the complete variable domain is EAGVTQSPTHLIKTRGQQATLRCSPISGHTSVYWYQQALGLGLQFLLWYDEGEERNRGNFPPRFSGRQFPNYSSELNVNALELEDSALYLCASTFQGGPLGTPGELFFGEGSRLTVL.